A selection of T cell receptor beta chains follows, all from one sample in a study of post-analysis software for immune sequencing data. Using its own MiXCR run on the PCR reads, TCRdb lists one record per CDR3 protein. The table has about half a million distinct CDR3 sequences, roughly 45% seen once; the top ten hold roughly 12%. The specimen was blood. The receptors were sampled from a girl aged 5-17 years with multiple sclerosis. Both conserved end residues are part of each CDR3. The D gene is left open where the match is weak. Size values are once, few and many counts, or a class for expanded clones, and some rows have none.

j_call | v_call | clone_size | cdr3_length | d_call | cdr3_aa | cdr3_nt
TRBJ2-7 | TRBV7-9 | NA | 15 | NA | CASSPSADTYYEQYF | TGTGCCAGCAGCCCTTCCGCGGATACTTACTACGAGCAGTACTTC
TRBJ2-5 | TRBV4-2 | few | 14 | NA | CASSQDLYEETQYF | TGTGCCAGCAGCCAAGATCTTTACGAAGAGACCCAGTACTTC
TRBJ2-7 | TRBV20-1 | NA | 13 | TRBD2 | CSASLTSGNEQYF | TGCAGTGCTAGTCTGACTAGCGGGAACGAGCAGTACTTC
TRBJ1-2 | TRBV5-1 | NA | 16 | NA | CASSPENGQLNYGYTF | TGCGCCAGCAGCCCAGAGAACGGACAGCTTAACTATGGCTACACCTTC
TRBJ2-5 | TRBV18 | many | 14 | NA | CASSTRTVQETQYF | TGTGCCAGCTCAACACGGACGGTACAAGAGACCCAGTACTTC
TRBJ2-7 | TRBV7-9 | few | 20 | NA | CASSPQRGYLRGPPSYEQYF | TGTGCCAGCAGCCCTCAAAGGGGGTACTTGCGGGGACCCCCCTCCTACGAGCAGTACTTC
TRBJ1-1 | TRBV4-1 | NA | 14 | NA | CASSQGGGFTEAFF | TGCGCCAGCAGCCAAGGGGGAGGGTTCACTGAAGCTTTCTTT
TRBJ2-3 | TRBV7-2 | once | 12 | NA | CASSRYADTQYF | TGTGCCAGCAGCCGCTACGCAGATACGCAGTATTTT
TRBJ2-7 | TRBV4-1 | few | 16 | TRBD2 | CASSPRETSGPYEQYF | TGCGCCAGCAGCCCGCGTGAGACTAGCGGGCCGTACGAGCAGTACTTC
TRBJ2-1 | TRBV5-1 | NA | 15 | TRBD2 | CASSLVGGRRNEQFF | TGCGCCAGCAGCTTAGTGGGAGGGAGGAGGAATGAGCAGTTCTTC
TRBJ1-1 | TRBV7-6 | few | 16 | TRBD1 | CASSLVLGRGDTEAFF | TGTGCCAGCAGCTTAGTACTGGGCAGGGGGGACACTGAAGCTTTCTTT
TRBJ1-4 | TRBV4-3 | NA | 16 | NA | CASSPLQVATNEKLFF | TGCGCCAGCAGCCCCCTTCAGGTTGCAACTAATGAAAAACTGTTTTTT
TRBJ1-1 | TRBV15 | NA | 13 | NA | CATSPIRGRGAFF | TGTGCCACCAGCCCGATTCGTGGCCGTGGGGCTTTCTTT
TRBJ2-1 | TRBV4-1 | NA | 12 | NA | CASSQAQGKQFF | TGCGCCAGCAGCCAAGCTCAGGGAAAGCAGTTCTTC